This T cell receptor (beta chain) derives from a study of CD8 T cells in ankylosing spondylitis (dated by TCRdb to the late 2010s). Regarding the complete study: T cell receptor beta repertoires were profiled in healthy donors and ankylosing spondylitis patients so that disease-linked TCR variants could be found. Peripheral blood was sampled, and synovial fluid was additionally collected from ankylosing spondylitis patients. The whole study cohort included some 100 healthy donors and 25 ankylosing spondylitis patients.

On the study overall, not on this receptor specifically: The disease-linked clones showed a CD8+ phenotype and occurred at relatively low frequencies in peripheral blood. Blood from ankylosing spondylitis patients appeared to be characterized by a TCR beta motif made up of about 8 highly homologous amino acid variants. The disease-linked clones were reported to be significantly enriched in matched synovial fluid samples from ankylosing spondylitis patients. Some TCR beta motif variants had previously been reported in synovial fluid and blood of reactive arthritis patients, which suggested common disease-initiation mechanisms.

This clonotype was recorded at least ten times. Its recognized antigen is unknown. The input lacks base qualities; no much larger clone sits a single base away. TCRdb records Illumina HiSeq 2500 as the sequencer. Quantitative 5'-RACE with molecular barcodes was used to prepare TCR beta libraries. Per the original workflow: A new computational method based on a probabilistic model of VDJ rearrangement was used to identify disease-linked TCR variants. Through fastp at Q25 and MiXCR, TCRdb rebuilt clones from the public reads, retaining in-frame beta chains. Each CDR3 protein gets just one entry, which takes the most common genes and DNA from the rows behind it. These V and J calls are TCRdb output, not the study's own analysis. The sample profile shows 250,000 or so distinct CDR3 sequences; about 18% of them were found once. The leading ten clones occupy around 32% of the sample. The CDR3 holds 12 amino acids from the cysteine to the phenylalanine. The entry retains the CDR3 DNA only, 36 bases that are in frame from base 1. CDR1 and CDR2 are read off the germline V gene as ENHRY and SYGVKD. Relative to germline, V is 2 bases shorter and J is 12 bases shorter, with 12 bases between their ends.

Recombination joined TRBV10-3 with TRBJ2-3; TRBD2 might be the D gene, on 5 matching bases. The material sequenced was blood, either unsorted or a sorted T cell fraction (not recorded which). The source is a male donor with ankylosing spondylitis or in good health (not recorded which). The DNA is as follows: TGTGCCATCAGTGAGGAGGGAGTCGACCAGTATTTT. This codes for CAISEEGVDQYF.